The 14 T cell receptor beta chains reported below all come from one sample, sequenced in a study of patients and donors after allogeneic stem cell transplantation. TCRdb processed the RT-PCR reads anew with MiXCR; each CDR3 protein has one entry. The sample has hundreds of thousands of distinct CDR3 sequences, about a sixth seen once. Material for sequencing was blood, either unsorted or a sorted T cell fraction (not recorded which). Receptors originate from a human donor who was either an allogeneic HSCT recipient or a stem cell or donor lymphocyte infusion donor (not recorded which). It is not recorded whose cells these are; they may come from a transplant donor.

The genes are TRBV5-1 and TRBJ1-5; a possible D gene is TRBD1 (6 bases). CDR1 SGHRS and CDR2 YFSETQ come from the germline V gene. V was trimmed by 2 bases and J by 4 bases, leaving 13 bases between them. The CDR3 runs to 15 residues. The CDR3 is CASSLGWGLNQPQHF. Written as DNA, the CDR3 is TGCGCCAGCAGCTTAGGTTGGGGGCTTAATCAGCCCCAGCATTTT.

This rearrangement joins TRBV24-1 to TRBJ1-1, with 9 bases lining up with TRBD1. Germline lookup yields CDR1 KGHDR and CDR2 SFDVKD. After removal of 4 bases from V and 1 base from J, the junction contained 6 bases not matched to a gene. The CDR3 covers 16 residues. The CDR3 DNA sequence: TGTGCCACCAGTGACCCCCGGACAGGGGCGAACACTGAAGCTTTCTTT. The encoded protein is CATSDPRTGANTEAFF.

This clonotype was picked up a small number of times. This chain links TRBV7-3 with TRBJ2-3, with 9 bases aligning to TRBD1. This CDR3 contains 12 residues. V was pared by 5 bases and J by 12 bases, with 6 bases of the junction left unmatched. Germline lookup yields CDR1 SGHTA and CDR2 FQGTGA. DNA of the CDR3: TGTGCCAGCAGCCCCGGGACAGGGATTCAGTATTTT. This translates into CASSPGTGIQYF.

This chain joins TRBV6-2 or TRBV6-3 and TRBJ2-7; a weak D match, TRBD1 (5 bases). The CDR3 has 13 residues. Germline CDR1 and CDR2: MNHEY and SVGEGT. Trimming left V 5 bases short and J 1 base short, with 9 bases between. The CDR3 loop is CASSRRQSYEQYF. The CDR3 coding sequence is TGTGCCAGCAGTAGAAGACAGTCCTACGAGCAGTACTTC.

This chain links TRBV7-2 with TRBJ2-7, with D perhaps matching TRBD2 (6 bases). There are 15 residues in the CDR3. Germline lookup yields CDR1 SGHTA and CDR2 FQGNSA. Trimming cost V 0 bases and J 5 bases, with 14 bases left between them. The CDR3 nucleotides read TGTGCCAGCAGCTTAGCGGCTAGCGTGCCCCACGAGCAGTACTTC. Its protein product is CASSLAASVPHEQYF.

This clonotype was counted between two and nine times. The chain employs TRBV7-3 and TRBJ2-2; 12 bases fit TRBD1. CDR1 is SGHTA and CDR2 is FQGTGA in the germline V gene. The CDR3 has 14 residues. V shed 10 bases and J 7 bases; nucleotides not matched to a gene: 7. In DNA, the CDR3 is TGTGCCACCGGGACAGGGGGCAGTGGCGGGGAGCTGTTTTTT. Amino acid sequence: CATGTGGSGGELFF.

This clonotype was counted only a few times. The chain employs TRBV10-2 and TRBJ2-1; perhaps TRBD2 as D (6 bases). CDR1 is WSHSY, CDR2 SAAADI, per germline. The V end lost 6 bases, the J end lost 9 bases, and 15 bases lay between the germline ends. The CDR3 is 13 amino acids. In DNA, the CDR3 is TGCGCCAGCAGCGGGGGACCCTGGGGTGAGCAGTTCTTC. Translated: CASSGGPWGEQFF.

This clonotype was recorded at least ten times. This rearrangement joins TRBV20-1 to TRBJ1-6; tentative D call: TRBD1 (5 bases). The CDR3 is 18 amino acids. Germline CDR1 reads DFQATT; CDR2 reads SNEGSKA (reference sequence). V lost 4 bases to trimming and J lost 7 bases, with 26 bases between them. CDR3 sequence reads: CSAIHHFKARGWNSPLHF. Written as DNA, the CDR3 is TGCAGTGCTATACACCACTTCAAAGCGAGGGGATGGAATTCACCCCTCCACTTT.

This clonotype was recorded a few times. The rearrangement uses TRBV5-1 and TRBJ2-1; D ambiguous. Germline V gene sequence: CDR1 SGHRS, CDR2 YFSETQ. V shed 4 bases and J shed 2 bases, with 10 bases lying between them. The CDR3 covers 14 residues. CDR3 DNA sequence: TGCGCCAGCAGCAAGGGTATCCCCTACAATGAGCAGTTCTTC. Its protein product is CASSKGIPYNEQFF.

This clonotype appeared a single time. Its ends do not fully match the called genes, so a read error is possible. The CDR3 nucleotides read TGTGCCAGCGCAAGGGGGCAGTCCTTC. Translated: CASARGQSF. The rearrangement joins TRBV7-2 to TRBJ2-1; 7 nucleotides line up with TRBD1. The CDR3 has 9 residues. In germline, CDR1 is SGHTA, CDR2 FQGNSA.

This chain joins TRBV4-3 and TRBJ2-1, with D unresolved. The ends were cut back, 0 bases at V and 2 bases at J, with 2 bases in the middle. The CDR3 loop spans 13 amino acids. Germline V gene lookup returns CDR1 LGHNA and CDR2 YSLEER. CDR3 DNA sequence: TGCGCCAGCAGCCAAGAGGCCTACAATGAGCAGTTCTTC. Protein product: CASSQEAYNEQFF.

This clonotype was observed many times. The genes are TRBV5-1 and TRBJ2-3; either TRBD1 or TRBD2 may supply D (5 bases each). The V gene lost 3 bases and the J gene lost 9 bases, with 14 bases spanning the gap. The CDR3 contains 13 residues. Germline lookup yields CDR1 SGHRS and CDR2 YFSETQ. The CDR3 region has the DNA TGCGCCAGCAGCTCACCAATCGGGACCACGCAGTATTTT. This sequence encodes CASSSPIGTTQYF.

This clonotype was seen more than once but under ten times. The J gene is TRBJ2-4, the V gene TRBV3-1; D is uncertain. Trimming cost V 0 bases and J 6 bases, with 9 bases left between them. The CDR3 has 14 residues. The germline V gene has CDR1 LGHDT and CDR2 YNNKEL (reference sequence). The CDR3 region is CASSQEVNSNIQYF. The DNA for the CDR3 is TGTGCCAGCAGCCAAGAAGTCAACTCAAACATTCAGTACTTC.

This clonotype was counted between two and nine times. This chain uses TRBV12-3 or TRBV12-4 with TRBJ1-4; 8 nucleotides agree with TRBD1. Trimming removed 6 bases from V and 2 bases from J; junction bases left unmatched: 5. The CDR3 sequence is 15 residues long. The CDR3 reads CASSLRGRTNEKLFF. The CDR3 DNA reads as TGTGCCAGCAGCCTCAGGGGGCGTACTAATGAAAAACTGTTTTTT.